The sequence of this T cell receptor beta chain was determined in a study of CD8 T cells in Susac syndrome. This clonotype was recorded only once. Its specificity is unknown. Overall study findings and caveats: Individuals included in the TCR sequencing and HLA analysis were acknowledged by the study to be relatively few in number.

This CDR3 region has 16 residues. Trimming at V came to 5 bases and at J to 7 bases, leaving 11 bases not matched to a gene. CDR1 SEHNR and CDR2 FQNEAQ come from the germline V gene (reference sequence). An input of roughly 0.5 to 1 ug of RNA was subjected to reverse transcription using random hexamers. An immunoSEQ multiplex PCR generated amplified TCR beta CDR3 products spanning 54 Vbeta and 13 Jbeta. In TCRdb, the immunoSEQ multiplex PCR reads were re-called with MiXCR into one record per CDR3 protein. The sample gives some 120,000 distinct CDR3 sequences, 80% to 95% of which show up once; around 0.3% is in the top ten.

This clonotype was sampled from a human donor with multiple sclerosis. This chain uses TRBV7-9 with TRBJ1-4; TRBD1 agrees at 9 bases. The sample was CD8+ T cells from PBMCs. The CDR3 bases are TGTGCCAGCAGCGGAGAGAGACAGGGGGGGCGTGAAAAACTGTTTTTT. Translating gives CASSGERQGGREKLFF.